The 32 T cell receptor beta chains given below trace back to one sample, sequenced in a study of T cell responses to AZD1222 COVID-19 vaccine. TCRdb's table, derived via immunoSEQ multiplex PCR, lists solely in-frame clones and lacks some. Among about 130,000 clones, roughly 90% were seen once, and the ten largest hold approximately 4.2%. Sequencing was performed on peripheral blood, taken on day 0 of AZD1222 vaccination. The origin of the receptors is an adult in good health.

The V and J genes are TRBV7-9 and TRBJ2-2; the D gene could be TRBD1 or TRBD2 (5 bases each). Germline V gives CDR1 SEHNR, CDR2 FQNEAQ (reference sequence). The CDR3 consists of 16 residues. The germline V and J ends were trimmed by 7 bases and 1 base, with 16 bases remaining between them. CDR3 sequence: CASKLNRDENTGELFF. The CDR3 DNA follows: TGTGCCAGCAAATTGAACCGGGACGAGAACACCGGGGAGCTGTTTTTT. Full variable domain (remainder filled in from reference TRBV7-9 and TRBJ2-2): DTGVSQNPRHKITKRGQNVTFRCDPISEHNRLYWYRQTLGQGPEFLTYFQNEAQLEKSRLLSDRFSAERPKGSFSTLEIQRTEQGDSAMYLCASKLNRDENTGELFFGEGSRLTVL.

The V and J genes are TRBV25-1 and TRBJ1-6; 8 nucleotides agree with TRBD1. V shed 7 bases and J 10 bases; nucleotides not matched to a gene: 9. Germline V gene lookup returns CDR1 MGHDK and CDR2 SYGVNS. This CDR3 spans 14 amino acids. The CDR3 DNA follows: TGTGCCAGCACCCTAGACAGGGGCAGATCACCCCTCCACTTT. This gives the protein CASTLDRGRSPLHF.

This chain joins TRBV27 and TRBJ2-1; 11 bases fit TRBD2. Unmatched junction bases numbered 4, after V lost 6 bases and J lost 3 bases. The CDR3 sequence is 15 residues long. Germline CDR1 reads MNHEY; CDR2 reads SMNVEV (reference sequence). CDR3 sequence reads: CASRASGGIYNEQFF. As DNA, the CDR3 is TGTGCCAGCAGAGCTAGCGGGGGGATCTACAATGAGCAGTTCTTC.

The chain couples TRBV28 to TRBJ1-5, with D hard to call. V was cut by 3 bases and J by 2 bases, with 11 bases left in between. The length of the CDR3 is 15 residues. The germline CDR1 and CDR2 sequences are MDHEN and SYDVKM. The CDR3 DNA is TGTGCCAGCAGTTTGAGAGGGTTCGGCAATCAGCCCCAGCATTTT. This gives the protein CASSLRGFGNQPQHF.

The rearrangement uses TRBV19 and TRBJ1-5; TRBD1 aligns across 8 bases. The CDR3 spans 15 residues. The J segment lost 5 bases and the V segment lost 5 bases, leaving 8 bases of the junction unmatched. CDR1 LNHDA and CDR2 SQIVND come from the germline V gene (reference sequence). The CDR3 reads CASSYYQGADQPQHF. CDR3 sequence (DNA): TGTGCCAGTAGTTACTACCAGGGGGCGGATCAGCCCCAGCATTTT.

The chain has TRBV12-3 or TRBV12-4 and TRBJ2-1, with D perhaps matching TRBD1 (6 bases). CDR3 length: 13 amino acids. The germline V and J ends were trimmed by 6 bases and 7 bases, with 13 bases remaining between them. CDR3 sequence reads: CASSLTQGNEQFF. As DNA, the CDR3 is TGTGCCAGCAGCCTCACACAGGGTAATGAGCAGTTCTTC.

The chain combines TRBV5-1 with TRBJ2-3, with D perhaps matching TRBD1 (6 bases). Trimming pared 4 bases from V and 5 bases from J, leaving 17 bases between. Germline-derived CDR1 and CDR2 are SGHRS and YFSETQ. This CDR3 has 15 residues. The CDR3 DNA reads TGCGCCAGCAGCAACTATGGACAGAGGGGAGATACGCAGTATTTT. This codes for CASSNYGQRGDTQYF.

This CDR3 reads CASSENTGNQETQYF. CDR3 in DNA: TGTGCCAGCAGTGAGAATACAGGGAACCAAGAGACCCAGTACTTC. The V and J genes are TRBV6-1 and TRBJ2-5; TRBD1 might be the D (6 bases). Trimming cost V 3 bases and J 0 bases, with 11 bases left between them. The CDR3 has 15 residues. CDR1 is MNHNS, CDR2 SASEGT, per germline.

This chain joins TRBV9 and TRBJ2-7; 7 bases are shared with TRBD1. This CDR3 spans 16 amino acids. CDR1 and CDR2 (germline): SGDLS, YYNGEE. The junction had 13 bases not matched to a gene; V was cut back by 2 bases and J by 5 bases. In DNA form, the CDR3 reads TGTGCCAGCAGCGTTCCAACGACAGGGTTTTACGACGAGCAGTACTTC. It is translated as CASSVPTTGFYDEQYF.

V gene TRBV7-3 combines with J gene TRBJ1-6; D unclear. The CDR3 runs to 15 residues. Germline CDR1 is SGHTA and CDR2 is FQGTGA. Trimming removed 2 bases from V and 4 bases from J, with 9 bases in between. The DNA for the CDR3 is TGTGCCAGCAGCTTAGACGGGATTTATAATTCACCCCTCCACTTT. Its protein product is CASSLDGIYNSPLHF. The variable domain in full, completed from reference TRBV7-3 and TRBJ1-6, reads GAGVSQTPSNKVTEKGKYVELRCDPISGHTALYWYRQSLGQGPEFLIYFQGTGAADDSGLPNDRFFAVRPEGSVSTLKIQRTERGDSAVYLCASSLDGIYNSPLHFGNGTRLTVT.

This clone was seen a handful of times. J is TRBJ1-6 and V is TRBV6-4; no clear D gene. Trimming cost V 10 bases and J 6 bases, with 22 bases left between them. The germline V gene has CDR1 MRHNA and CDR2 SNTAGT. This CDR3 has 16 amino acids. The CDR3 nucleotides are TGTGCCATCCCCACCGTTAGACAATATCTTAATTCACCCCTCCACTTT. Its translation: CAIPTVRQYLNSPLHF.

The chain links TRBV11-2 to TRBJ1-6; 7 bases align to TRBD1. Unmatched junction bases numbered 6, after V lost 2 bases and J lost 8 bases. Germline lookup yields CDR1 SGHAT and CDR2 FQNNGV. The CDR3 is 15 amino acids. The CDR3 nucleotides are TGTGCCAGCAGCTTAATTGGGACAGAAGATTCACCCCTCCACTTT. This encodes CASSLIGTEDSPLHF.

The chain carries TRBV7-3 and TRBJ1-1; D gene uncertain. The CDR3 runs to 13 residues. Germline loops: CDR1 SGHTA, CDR2 FQGTGA. The ends were cut back, 0 bases at V and 1 base at J, with 3 bases in the middle. CDR3 sequence: CASSLTPNTEAFF. The CDR3 DNA reads TGTGCCAGCAGCTTAACCCCGAACACTGAAGCTTTCTTT.

V is TRBV28 and J is TRBJ2-6; maybe TRBD2 (5 bases). Germline CDR1 and CDR2: MDHEN and SYDVKM. Trimming took 6 bases from V and 0 from J, leaving 9 bases between them. The CDR3 runs to 15 residues. CDR3 protein: CASRDGSSGANVLTF. CDR3 nucleotide sequence: TGTGCCAGCAGAGATGGGAGCTCTGGGGCCAACGTCCTGACTTTC. Filled out from reference TRBV28 and TRBJ2-6, the complete variable domain reads DVKVTQSSRYLVKRTGEKVFLECVQDMDHENMFWYRQDPGLGLRLIYFSYDVKMKEKGDIPEGYSVSREKKERFSLILESASTNQTSMYLCASRDGSSGANVLTFGAGSRLTVL.

This clone was seen just once. The chain recombines TRBV4-2 with TRBJ2-5, with 13 bases that match TRBD2. Germline CDR1 is LGHNA and CDR2 is YNFKEQ. V lost 1 base to trimming and J lost 2 bases; unmatched junction nucleotides: 13. The CDR3 spans 20 residues. CDR3 DNA sequence: TGTGCCAGCAGCCAAGGGGCCGGGACTAGCGGGATAGGGTGGCAAGAGACCCAGTACTTC. Amino acid sequence: CASSQGAGTSGIGWQETQYF.

V gene TRBV7-9 combines with J gene TRBJ1-4, with 8 positions matching TRBD1. J was trimmed by 8 bases and V by 4 bases; bases with no gene match: 3. Germline-derived CDR1 and CDR2 are SEHNR and FQNEAQ (reference sequence). This CDR3 has 13 amino acids. CDR3: CASSSGQVEKLFF. The CDR3 DNA reads TGTGCCAGCAGCTCGGGACAGGTCGAAAAACTGTTTTTT. Supplemented by reference TRBV7-9 and TRBJ1-4, the full variable domain reads DTGVSQNPRHKITKRGQNVTFRCDPISEHNRLYWYRQTLGQGPEFLTYFQNEAQLEKSRLLSDRFSAERPKGSFSTLEIQRTEQGDSAMYLCASSSGQVEKLFFGSGTQLSVL.

The chain has TRBV6-5 and TRBJ2-5; D might be TRBD2 (6 bases). CDR1 is MNHEY, CDR2 SVGAGI, per germline. V was cut by 2 bases and J by 5 bases, with 12 bases left in between. The CDR3 has 14 amino acids. Here the CDR3 reads CASSYVGGAETQYF. The CDR3 DNA is TGTGCCAGCAGTTACGTGGGGGGAGCTGAGACCCAGTACTTC.

The V call is TRBV9, the J call TRBJ1-1, with D perhaps TRBD1 (5 bases). The CDR3 has 15 amino acids. Deletions cut 1 base from V and 1 base from J, with 11 bases between. The germline V gene encodes CDR1 SGDLS and CDR2 YYNGEE. CDR3: CASSVSGTKNTEAFF. The CDR3 DNA is TGTGCCAGCAGCGTATCCGGGACGAAGAACACTGAAGCTTTCTTT.

The chain employs TRBV10-3 and TRBJ2-2, with D uncertain. The germline V and J ends were trimmed by 0 bases and 0 bases, with 11 bases remaining between them. The CDR3 contains 17 residues. Per the germline V gene, CDR1 is ENHRY and CDR2 is SYGVKD. This chain's CDR3 is CAISESHGIANTGELFF. CDR3 coding DNA: TGTGCCATCAGTGAGTCACACGGCATCGCGAACACCGGGGAGCTGTTTTTT.

This sequence joins TRBV3-1 (or the pseudogene TRBV3-2) and TRBJ1-4; D may be TRBD1 (6 bases). Germline loops: CDR1 LGHDT, CDR2 YNNKEL (reference sequence). The CDR3 length is 14 residues. V was clipped by 0 bases and J by 8 bases, with 10 bases between them. CDR3 DNA: TGTGCCAGCAGCCAAGATCCCGGGGGCGAAAAACTGTTTTTT. Amino acid sequence: CASSQDPGGEKLFF.

Concerning this clone: Germline and junction disagree at one end, which may indicate a read error. V usage is TRBV19 and J usage is TRBJ1-1; D gene uncertain. The length of the CDR3 is 12 residues. Germline CDR1 and CDR2: LNHDA and SQIVND (reference sequence). The CDR3 loop is CASSDGTPEAFF. The DNA for the CDR3 is TGTGCCAGTAGTGATGGAACCCCTGAGGCTTTCTTT.

About this clone: Sequence at one end of the junction differs from germline and may be a read error. The J gene is TRBJ2-2, the V gene TRBV7-7; 8 nucleotides agree with TRBD1. This CDR3 region has 16 residues. Per germline, CDR1 SSHAT and CDR2 FNYEAQ (reference sequence). CDR3 nucleotides: TGTGCTAGCAGTCGACCGGGACAGGCGAACACCGGGGAGCTGTTTTTT. Amino acid sequence: CASSRPGQANTGELFF.

In nucleotides, the CDR3 is TGTGCCAATTCACTACGTAGCGGGGGGACAGATACGCAGTATTTT. The encoded protein is CANSLRSGGTDTQYF. The chain links TRBV2 to TRBJ2-3; 10 positions agree with TRBD2. CDR1 and CDR2 from the germline V gene are SNHLY and FYNNEI. This CDR3 region has 15 residues. The ends lost 10 bases at V and 3 bases at J; junction bases unmatched: 10. The variable domain in full, completed from reference TRBV2 and TRBJ2-3, reads EPEVTQTPSHQVTQMGQEVILRCVPISNHLYFYWYRQILGQKVEFLVSFYNNEISEKSEIFDDQFSVERPDGSNFTLKIRSTKLEDSAMYFCANSLRSGGTDTQYFGPGTRLTVL.

CDR3 DNA: TGTGCCTGGGGGCGGCAAGAGTCTGAAGCTTTCTTT. Amino acids: CAWGRQESEAFF. The V gene is TRBV30, the J gene TRBJ1-1; no firm D call. V lost 5 bases and J 6 bases, leaving 13 bases between the germline ends. Germline CDR1 is GTSNPN and CDR2 is SVGIG (reference sequence). CDR3 size: 12 residues.

V gene TRBV6-6 combines with J gene TRBJ2-5; tentative D call: TRBD2 (7 bases). The germline V and J ends were trimmed by 8 bases and 1 base, with 17 bases remaining between them. The CDR3 contains 15 residues. CDR1 is MNHNY, CDR2 SVGAGI, per germline (reference sequence). CDR3 in amino acids: CASGGGRLRQETQYF. The CDR3 coding sequence is TGTGCCAGCGGGGGCGGGAGACTACGCCAAGAGACCCAGTACTTC.

This chain links TRBV28 with TRBJ2-7; D assignment may be TRBD1 or TRBD2 (5 bases each). The V end lost 7 bases, the J end lost 1 base, and 20 bases lay between the germline ends. The CDR3 consists of 16 residues. Germline lookup yields CDR1 MDHEN and CDR2 SYDVKM. As DNA, the CDR3 is TGTGCCAGCACGGGGTATGGGGCAGCCGATTCCTACGAGCAGTACTTC. This encodes CASTGYGAADSYEQYF.

This clone was seen a few times. The chain carries TRBV3-1 (or the pseudogene TRBV3-2) and TRBJ1-3, with D maybe TRBD1 (5 bases). Between the trimmed V and J ends, which lost 3 bases and 0 bases, there was a span of 12 bases. This CDR3 has 16 residues. CDR1 is LGHDT, CDR2 YNNKEL, per germline (reference sequence). The DNA of the CDR3 is TGTGCCAGCAGCCAGGCCAGGGCTTTCTCTGGAAACACCATATATTTT. Protein sequence: CASSQARAFSGNTIYF.

The chain is built from TRBV1 and TRBJ2-7; the table gives TRBD2 as D, unverified against the DNA. TRBV1 is a pseudogene. CDR3 size: 15 residues. CDR3: CTSSQLAGGPYEQYF. CDR3 nucleotide sequence: TGCACCAGCAGCCAACTAGCGGGGGGACCCTACGAGCAGTACTTC.

The V and J genes are TRBV6-6 and TRBJ1-5, with 10 positions matching TRBD1. There are 13 residues in the CDR3. Unmatched junction bases numbered 2, after V lost 6 bases and J lost 6 bases. CDR1 and CDR2 (germline): MNHNY, SVGAGI (reference sequence). CDR3 sequence: CASSRQGAQPQHF. The CDR3 DNA is TGTGCCAGCAGCCGACAGGGGGCTCAGCCCCAGCATTTT.

The CDR3 loop is CASSQAVSYEQYF. CDR3 DNA sequence: TGTGCCAGCAGCCAAGCTGTCTCCTACGAGCAGTACTTC. This chain connects TRBV14 to TRBJ2-7; D is uncertain. The CDR3 totals 13 residues. Trimming pared 1 base from V and 0 bases from J, leaving 4 bases between. CDR1 and CDR2 from the germline V gene are SGHDN and FVKESK.

The chain couples TRBV10-2 to TRBJ1-5, with unresolved D. Germline V gives CDR1 WSHSY, CDR2 SAAADI. Trimming stripped 2 bases from V and 11 bases from J, with 7 bases between. This CDR3 has 11 residues. As DNA, the CDR3 is TGCGCCAGCAGTGAGGGTCCGGCCCAGCATTTT. Its translation: CASSEGPAQHF.

This chain connects TRBV29-1 to TRBJ2-5; 9 bases map to TRBD1. CDR3 length equals 12 residues. Germline CDR1 reads SQVTM; CDR2 reads ANQGSEA. Trimming cost V 7 bases and J 5 bases; bases outside gene matches: 5. In DNA form, the CDR3 reads TGCAGCGCCAGGACAGGGGCGGAGACCCAGTACTTC. It is translated as CSARTGAETQYF.